This record covers a single T cell receptor (beta chain). This receptor's antigen is unknown. The junction and the germline gene differ at one end; a read error may be behind it. Instrument on record: Illumina HiSeq 2500. TCR beta libraries were prepared by quantitative 5'-RACE with molecular barcodes. The study's own analysis went as follows. To identify disease-linked TCR variants, a new computational method was used, one built on a probabilistic model of VDJ rearrangement. The public reads were reprocessed in TCRdb via fastp at Q25 and MiXCR, keeping in-frame beta chains. A single entry per CDR3 protein holds the most common genes and DNA from its merged rows. TCRdb, not the authors, supplied the V and J calls. In all, the sample holds roughly 250,000 distinct CDR3 sequences, and around 7.8% of those were seen once. Jointly, the top ten make up about 6.5% of the sample. This sample was included in a study of CD8 T cells in ankylosing spondylitis (dated by TCRdb to the late 2010s). With respect to the entire study: The study set out to find disease-linked TCR variants by profiling T cell receptor beta repertoires in ankylosing spondylitis patients and healthy donors. Peripheral blood samples were taken, and synovial fluid was additionally collected from ankylosing spondylitis patients. The full study cohort comprised some 27 ankylosing spondylitis patients and roughly 110 healthy donors.

CDR1 and CDR2 are drawn from the germline V gene (reference sequence): DFQATT, SNEGSKA. The CDR3 covers 18 residues, taking in both the cysteine and the phenylalanine. Left in the record is the CDR3 DNA by itself, 54 bases read in frame from the first base. General study outcomes and caveats: The disease-linked clones had a CD8+ phenotype and were found at relatively low frequencies in peripheral blood. Blood from ankylosing spondylitis patients appeared to be characterized by a TCR beta motif composed of 7 to 9 highly homologous amino acid variants. According to the report, matched synovial fluid samples from ankylosing spondylitis patients were significantly enriched for the disease-linked clones. Some TCR beta motif variants had previously been reported in synovial fluid and blood of reactive arthritis patients, which suggested common disease-initiation mechanisms.

The sample consisted of blood, either unsorted or a sorted T cell fraction (not recorded which). The sequence was collected from a male donor with ankylosing spondylitis or in good health (not recorded which). The chain links TRBV20-1 with TRBJ2-1; the D element might be TRBD1 or TRBD2, as each aligns at 5 bases. The nucleotides are TGCAGTGCTAGGGATTCAGGTGGAGGCCGGGTCCGGGGCAATGAGCATTTCTTC. Translation gives CSARDSGGGRVRGNEHFF.